This is a list of T cell receptor beta chains from one sample in a study of blood T cell repertoires in COVID-19. Sequencing was performed with immunoSEQ multiplex PCR; in TCRdb, only in-frame clones are kept and a portion is missing. Of about 180,000 clones detected, roughly 80% appear once; the ten largest clones hold 7.6%. The sequenced sample consisted of peripheral blood. The receptors come from a woman aged 70-85 years with COVID-19, enrolled during active disease. Each CDR3 is given with its conserved first and last residue. The D gene is left open where the match is weak. Where a row states a size, it is once, few, many or the class of an expanded clone; other rows omit it.

j_call | v_call | d_call | clone_size | cdr3_nt | cdr3_aa
TRBJ2-1 | TRBV7-9 | TRBD2 | NA | TGTGCCAGCAGCGACCGGGAGGTAAGGCAGTTCTTC | CASSDREVRQFF
TRBJ2-7 | TRBV28 | NA | NA | TGTGCCAGCAGCAGGGCCCCCCAACTCTCCTACGAGCAGTACTTC | CASSRAPQLSYEQYF
TRBJ1-1 | TRBV7-2 | TRBD1 | NA | TGTGCCAGCAGCCCCCGACAGGGATTGAACACTGAAGCTTTCTTT | CASSPRQGLNTEAFF
TRBJ2-3 | TRBV27 | TRBD2 | NA | TGTGCCAGCAGGAGACTAGCAGCAGATACGCAGTATTTT | CASRRLAADTQYF
TRBJ1-2 | TRBV5-8 | TRBD1 | once | TGTGCCAGCAGCTTGGGCTTCGGGACAGGAGTGACTGGCTACACCTTC | CASSLGFGTGVTGYTF
TRBJ2-7 | TRBV30 | NA | NA | TGTGCCTGGGGTCAAATCAGGGGCTCTCGTCCCTACGAGCAGTACTTC | CAWGQIRGSRPYEQYF
TRBJ1-2 | TRBV15 | NA | NA | TGTGCCACCAGCAGAGATCCCAGGAAAATCTACACCTTC | CATSRDPRKIYTF
TRBJ2-7 | TRBV19 | NA | NA | TGTGCCAGCTCCCGGGAGCCCTCCTACGAGCAGTACTTC | CASSREPSYEQYF
TRBJ1-4 | TRBV15 | NA | NA | TGTGCCACCAGCAGGGCTCCTCTCGAAAAACTGTTTTTT | CATSRAPLEKLFF
TRBJ2-7 | TRBV7-6 | NA | NA | TGTGCCAGCAGTCCATCCGGCACAGGGCACTACGAGCAGTACTTC | CASSPSGTGHYEQYF
TRBJ2-3 | TRBV30 | TRBD2 | NA | TGTGCCTGGAGTGTCGGCCGGTTGGCTAGCGGATTGACAGATACGCAGTATTTT | CAWSVGRLASGLTDTQYF
TRBJ1-4 | TRBV28 | TRBD1 | few | TGTGCCAGCAGTCCCTTCATCGACAGGGGTGGTGAAAAACTGTTTTTT | CASSPFIDRGGEKLFF
TRBJ2-2 | TRBV5-4 | TRBD2 | NA | TGTGCCAGCAGCTTTTCTAGCGGGAAGAACACCGGGGAGCTGTTTTTT | CASSFSSGKNTGELFF
TRBJ2-3 | TRBV27 | TRBD2 | NA | TGTGCCAGCAGTTCGGGACTAGGGGCAGATACGCAGTATTTT | CASSSGLGADTQYF
TRBJ1-6 | TRBV6-5 | NA | NA | TGTGCCAGCAGTTACGGGCAGACCTATAATTCACCCCTCCACTTT | CASSYGQTYNSPLHF
TRBJ1-2 | TRBV9 | TRBD1 | few | TGTGCCAGCAGCCGTCCGGACAGGCGGAACTATGGCTACACCTTC | CASSRPDRRNYGYTF
TRBJ1-6 | TRBV19 | NA | NA | TGTGCCACCCCGATTCCGGAGACAGGTAGTAATTCACCCCTCCACTTT | CATPIPETGSNSPLHF
TRBJ1-6 | TRBV2 | NA | NA | TGTGCCAGCAGTGACGGCAGGTTCCTCCACTTT | CASSDGRFLHF
TRBJ2-7 | TRBV12-1 | NA | NA | TGTGCCAGCAACCCTTTGCGGCCCACCGGAGAGCAGTACTTC | CASNPLRPTGEQYF
TRBJ2-7 | TRBV5-1 | NA | NA | TGCGCCAGCAGCTTGATCCAGGGTCTCAGCCACGAGCAGTACTTC | CASSLIQGLSHEQYF
TRBJ2-5 | TRBV3-1/TRBV3-2 | NA | NA | TGTGCCAGCAGTCCGGGAGTCGGGGAGACCCAGTACTTC | CASSPGVGETQYF
TRBJ2-3 | TRBV5-1 | TRBD2 | NA | TGCGCCAGCAGCCGAAGACTAGCGGGTAACACAGATACGCAGTATTTT | CASSRRLAGNTDTQYF
TRBJ2-7 | TRBV10-3 | NA | few | TGTGCCATCAGTGACGGGGAGAGCTACGAGCAGTACTTC | CAISDGESYEQYF
TRBJ2-2 | TRBV4-1 | NA | few | TGCGCCAGCAGCCATCTAACCACCGGGGAGCTGTTTTTT | CASSHLTTGELFF
TRBJ1-5 | TRBV28 | NA | NA | TGTGCCAGCAGTTTATCCGCTTCGGGGGGCCTCTCACGGGCCCAGCATTTT | CASSLSASGGLSRAQHF
TRBJ2-2 | TRBV5-1 | NA | NA | TGCGCCAGCAGCTTGGGATCAGGAGGGCAGGCCGGGGAGCTGTTTTTT | CASSLGSGGQAGELFF
TRBJ2-7 | TRBV29-1 | NA | NA | TGCAGCGTTGAAGATCAGGTGGGCTACGAGCAGTACTTC | CSVEDQVGYEQYF
TRBJ2-1 | TRBV18 | NA | NA | TGTGCCAGCTCACGGGAACGGGACTTTATCCAGTTCTTC | CASSRERDFIQFF
TRBJ2-1 | TRBV15 | NA | NA | TGTGCCACCAGCACCGTTTCCCGGGAGTTGAATGAGCAGTTCTTC | CATSTVSRELNEQFF
TRBJ1-1 | TRBV3-1/TRBV3-2 | NA | NA | TGTGCCAGCGGGAGGGCAGCTGAAGCTTTCTTT | CASGRAAEAFF
TRBJ2-1 | TRBV19 | TRBD2 | NA | TGTGCCAGTAGTATCCGAGGGACTAGCGGGAGAGGTGAGCAGTTCTTC | CASSIRGTSGRGEQFF
TRBJ2-5 | TRBV2 | NA | NA | TGTGCCAGCAGCCCGGGGGTAGAGACCCAGTACTTC | CASSPGVETQYF
TRBJ2-4 | TRBV6-5 | NA | NA | TGTGCCAGCACGCGGGATCTCGGGGCCAAAAACATTCAGTACTTC | CASTRDLGAKNIQYF
TRBJ2-6 | TRBV7-3 | TRBD2 | once | TGTGCCAGCAGCTTATCGGGCGGGAGAAGTCCTGGGGCCAACGTCCTGACTTTC | CASSLSGGRSPGANVLTF
TRBJ1-3 | TRBV19 | NA | NA | TGTGCCAGTAGCACAGTGAGAAGCTCTGGAAACACCATATATTTT | CASSTVRSSGNTIYF
TRBJ2-1 | TRBV19 | NA | NA | TGTGCCAGTGGCCCCTATGCGGGAACGCAACGGGATGAGCAGTTCTTC | CASGPYAGTQRDEQFF
TRBJ1-4 | TRBV6-5 | TRBD1 | NA | TGTGCCAGCGGCTCCTGGGACAGTACTAATGAAAAACTGTTTTTT | CASGSWDSTNEKLFF
TRBJ1-4 | TRBV24-1 | NA | NA | TGTGCCACCAGTGAATCAGGGTACGGTAATGAAAAACTGTTTTTT | CATSESGYGNEKLFF
TRBJ1-2 | TRBV6-5 | NA | NA | TGTGCCAGCAGTTACTCGAGAGTCGGTGGAGATGGCTACACCTTC | CASSYSRVGGDGYTF
TRBJ1-2 | TRBV6-5 | NA | NA | TGTGCCAGCAGTCCTCGGGCGGGCACCCTCTATGGCTACACCTTC | CASSPRAGTLYGYTF